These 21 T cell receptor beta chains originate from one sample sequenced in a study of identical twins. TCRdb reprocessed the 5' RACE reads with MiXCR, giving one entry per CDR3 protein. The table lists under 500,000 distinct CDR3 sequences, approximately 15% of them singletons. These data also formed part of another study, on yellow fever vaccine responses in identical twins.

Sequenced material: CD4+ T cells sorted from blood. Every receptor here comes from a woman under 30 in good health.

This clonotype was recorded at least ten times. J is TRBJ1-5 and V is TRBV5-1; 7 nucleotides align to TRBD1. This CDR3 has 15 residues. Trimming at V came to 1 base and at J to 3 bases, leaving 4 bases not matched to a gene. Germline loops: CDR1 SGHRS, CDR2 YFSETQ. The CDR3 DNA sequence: TGCGCCAGCAGCTTGTCGACAGGGCCCAATCAGCCCCAGCATTTT. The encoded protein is CASSLSTGPNQPQHF.

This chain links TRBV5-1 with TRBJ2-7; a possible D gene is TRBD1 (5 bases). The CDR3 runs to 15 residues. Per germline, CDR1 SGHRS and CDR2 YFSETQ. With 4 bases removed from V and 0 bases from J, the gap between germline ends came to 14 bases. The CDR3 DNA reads TGCGCCAGCAGCGTTACAGGTGATGTCTCCTACGAGCAGTACTTC. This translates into CASSVTGDVSYEQYF.

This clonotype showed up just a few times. The CDR3 nucleotides read TGTGCCAGCAGCGTAGCTGCGGGGGCCAGCACAGATACGCAGTATTTT. As protein: CASSVAAGASTDTQYF. The chain recombines TRBV9 with TRBJ2-3; maybe TRBD2 (7 bases). V was clipped by 0 bases and J by 0 bases, with 11 bases between them. Germline assignment: CDR1 SGDLS and CDR2 YYNGEE. The CDR3 length is 16 residues.

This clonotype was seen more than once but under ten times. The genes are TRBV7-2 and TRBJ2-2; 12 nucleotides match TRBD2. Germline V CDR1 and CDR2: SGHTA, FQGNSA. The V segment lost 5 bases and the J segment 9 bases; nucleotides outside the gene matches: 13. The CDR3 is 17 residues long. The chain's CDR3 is CASSIRTTSGSLRELFF. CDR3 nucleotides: TGTGCCAGCAGCATTCGAACGACTAGCGGGAGTCTCCGGGAGCTGTTTTTT.

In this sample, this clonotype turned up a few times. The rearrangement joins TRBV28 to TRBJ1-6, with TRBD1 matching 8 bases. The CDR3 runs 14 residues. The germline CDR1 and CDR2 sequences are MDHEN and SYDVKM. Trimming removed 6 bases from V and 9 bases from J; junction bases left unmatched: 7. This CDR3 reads CASREQGGASPLHF. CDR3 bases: TGTGCCAGCAGAGAACAGGGGGGAGCTTCACCCCTCCACTTT.

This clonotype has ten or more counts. The CDR3 coding sequence is TGTGCCAGCAGTGGGGGTAGAGCCGGGGAGCTGTTTTTT. This sequence encodes CASSGGRAGELFF. The chain has TRBV12-3 or TRBV12-4 and TRBJ2-2; D is perhaps TRBD1 or TRBD2 (5 bases each). V lost 5 bases and J 6 bases, leaving 10 bases between the germline ends. The CDR3 runs 13 residues.

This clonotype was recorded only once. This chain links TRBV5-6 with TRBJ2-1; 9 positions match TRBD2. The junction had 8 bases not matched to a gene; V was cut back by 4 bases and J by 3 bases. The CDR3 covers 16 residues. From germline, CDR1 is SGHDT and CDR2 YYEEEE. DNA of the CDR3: TGTGCCAGCAGCCCGACGGCACTAGCGGGCTACAATGAGCAGTTCTTC. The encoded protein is CASSPTALAGYNEQFF. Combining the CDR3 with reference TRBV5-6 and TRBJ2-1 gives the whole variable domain DAGVTQSPTHLIKTRGQQVTLRCSPKSGHDTVSWYQQALGQGPQFIFQYYEEEERQRGNFPDRFSGHQFPNYSSELNVNALLLGDSALYLCASSPTALAGYNEQFFGPGTRLTVL.

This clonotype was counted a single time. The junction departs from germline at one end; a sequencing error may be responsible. The CDR3 here is CSVRQGLVQDF. In DNA form, the CDR3 reads TGCAGCGTCCGACAGGGCTTGGTGCAGGACTTC. V gene TRBV29-1 combines with J gene TRBJ2-7; the match to TRBD1 covers 7 bases. The germline gives CDR1 SQVTM, CDR2 ANQGSEA. This CDR3 region has 11 residues.

The CDR3 DNA sequence: TGTGCCAGCAGGGCGGGAAACTACAATGAGCAGTTCTTC. Translating gives CASRAGNYNEQFF. V and J are TRBV6-2 or TRBV6-3 and TRBJ2-1; TRBD2 might be the D (6 bases). Trimming took off 6 bases at V and 3 bases at J, with 9 bases between the two ends. CDR1 is MNHEY and CDR2 is SVGEGT in the germline V gene. This CDR3 contains 13 residues.

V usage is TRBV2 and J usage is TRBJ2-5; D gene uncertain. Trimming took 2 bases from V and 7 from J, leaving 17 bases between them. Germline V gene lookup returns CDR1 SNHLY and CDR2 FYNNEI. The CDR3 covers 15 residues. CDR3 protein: CASSEIMVVSGTQYF. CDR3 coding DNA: TGTGCCAGCAGTGAAATTATGGTAGTTAGTGGGACCCAGTACTTC.

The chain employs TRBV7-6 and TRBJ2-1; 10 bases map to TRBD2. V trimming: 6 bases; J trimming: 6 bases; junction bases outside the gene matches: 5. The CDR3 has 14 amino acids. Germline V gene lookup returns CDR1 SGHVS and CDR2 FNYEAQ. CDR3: CASRLLAGVNEQFF. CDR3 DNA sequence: TGTGCCAGCAGGCTCCTAGCGGGAGTCAATGAGCAGTTCTTC.

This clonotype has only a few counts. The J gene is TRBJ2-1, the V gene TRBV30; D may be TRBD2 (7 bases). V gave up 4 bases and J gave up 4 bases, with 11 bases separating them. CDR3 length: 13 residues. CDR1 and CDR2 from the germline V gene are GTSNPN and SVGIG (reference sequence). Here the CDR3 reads CAWKGGLYNEQFF. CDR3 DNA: TGTGCCTGGAAGGGGGGGCTGTACAATGAGCAGTTCTTC. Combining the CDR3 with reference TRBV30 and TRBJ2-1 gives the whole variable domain SQTIHQWPATLVQPVGSPLSLECTVEGTSNPNLYWYRQAAGRGLQLLFYSVGIGQISSEVPQNLSASRPQDRQFILSSKKLLLSDSGFYLCAWKGGLYNEQFFGPGTRLTVL.

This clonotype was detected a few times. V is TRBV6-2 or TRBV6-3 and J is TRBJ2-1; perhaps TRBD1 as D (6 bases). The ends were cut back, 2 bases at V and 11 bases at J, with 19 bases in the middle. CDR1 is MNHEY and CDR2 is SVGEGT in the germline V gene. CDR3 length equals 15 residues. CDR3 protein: CASSYPRGQQVQQFF. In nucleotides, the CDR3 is TGTGCCAGCAGTTACCCCCGTGGACAGCAGGTCCAGCAGTTCTTC.

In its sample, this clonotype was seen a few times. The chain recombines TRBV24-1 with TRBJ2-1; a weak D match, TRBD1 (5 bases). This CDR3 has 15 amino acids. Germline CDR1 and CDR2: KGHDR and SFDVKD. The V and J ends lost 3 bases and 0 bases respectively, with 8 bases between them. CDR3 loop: CATSDPGSSYNEQFF. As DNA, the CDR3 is TGTGCCACCAGTGATCCAGGGTCCTCCTACAATGAGCAGTTCTTC.

In DNA form, the CDR3 reads TGCAGCGTTGAAGTGGGCAGGGGCGACGAGCAGTACTTC. It specifies CSVEVGRGDEQYF. The chain is built from TRBV29-1 and TRBJ2-7, with D possibly matching TRBD1 (6 bases). The ends were cut back, 1 base at V and 5 bases at J, with 12 bases in the middle. CDR1 and CDR2 (germline): SQVTM, ANQGSEA. CDR3 length equals 13 residues.

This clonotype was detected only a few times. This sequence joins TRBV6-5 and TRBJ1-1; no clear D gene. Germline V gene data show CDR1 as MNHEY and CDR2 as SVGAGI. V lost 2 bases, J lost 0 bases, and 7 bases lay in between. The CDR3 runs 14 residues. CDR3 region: CASSYSELNTEAFF. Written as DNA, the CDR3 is TGTGCCAGCAGTTACAGCGAGTTGAACACTGAAGCTTTCTTT.

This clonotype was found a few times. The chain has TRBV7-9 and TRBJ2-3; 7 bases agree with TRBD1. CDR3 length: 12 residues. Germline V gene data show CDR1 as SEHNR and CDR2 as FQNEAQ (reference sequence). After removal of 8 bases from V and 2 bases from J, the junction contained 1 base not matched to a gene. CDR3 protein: CASDRVTDTQYF. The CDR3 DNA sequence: TGTGCCAGCGACAGGGTCACAGATACGCAGTATTTT.

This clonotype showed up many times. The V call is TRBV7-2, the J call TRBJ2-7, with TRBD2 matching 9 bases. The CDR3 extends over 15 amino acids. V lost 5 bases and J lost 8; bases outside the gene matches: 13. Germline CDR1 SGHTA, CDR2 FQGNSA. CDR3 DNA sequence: TGTGCCAGCAGCCCTCTAGCGGGGTTAGGGGGACAGCAGTACTTC. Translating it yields CASSPLAGLGGQQYF.

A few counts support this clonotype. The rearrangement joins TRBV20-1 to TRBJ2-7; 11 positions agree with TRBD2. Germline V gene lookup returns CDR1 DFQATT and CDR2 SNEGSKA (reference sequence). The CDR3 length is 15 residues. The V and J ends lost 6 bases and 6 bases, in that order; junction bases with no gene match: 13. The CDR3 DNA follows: TGCAGTGCCCGCTACCTAGCGGGGGGTAGGGGCGAGCAGTACTTC. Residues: CSARYLAGGRGEQYF.

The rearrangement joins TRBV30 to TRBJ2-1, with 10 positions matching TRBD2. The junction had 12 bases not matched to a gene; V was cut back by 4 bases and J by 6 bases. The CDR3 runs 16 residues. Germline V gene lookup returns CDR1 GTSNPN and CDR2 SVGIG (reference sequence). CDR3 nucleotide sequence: TGTGCCTGGAAATTCCCGGGACTAGCGTACTCCAATGAGCAGTTCTTC. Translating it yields CAWKFPGLAYSNEQFF.

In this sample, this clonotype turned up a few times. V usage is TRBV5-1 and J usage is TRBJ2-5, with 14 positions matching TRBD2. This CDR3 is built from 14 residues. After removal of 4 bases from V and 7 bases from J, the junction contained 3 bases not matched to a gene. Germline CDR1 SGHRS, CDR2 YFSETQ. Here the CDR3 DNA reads TGCGCCAGCAGCCAAGGACTAGCGGGGGGGACCCAGTACTTC. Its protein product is CASSQGLAGGTQYF.